Given below is one TCR beta chain in context. Its antigen remains unidentified. Per germline, CDR1 LGHNA and CDR2 YSLEER. The length of the CDR3 is 18 residues. 5' RACE that incorporated UMI labels was used to prepare the TRB cDNA libraries. Following a re-call of the 5' RACE reads, TCRdb has one entry per CDR3 protein and lacks DNA. The sample features tens of thousands of distinct CDR3 sequences, with 6% to 8.5% in its top ten. The sample originates from a study of CXCR3-negative and CXCR3-positive naive CD8 T cells. Points from the study as a whole: Whereas both naive subsets had comparably high diversity, memory CD8+ cells had much lower diversity.

The receptor was isolated from a human donor in good health. Some clones in this sample may be carry-over from other donors' samples. This chain uses TRBV4-3 with TRBJ2-6; TCRdb's D call, TRBD1, is unchecked because there is no DNA. What was sequenced was memory CD8+ T cells from blood. The CDR3 is CASSRDGDALFEVNVLTF.